This T cell receptor beta chain was sequenced in a study of T cell repertoires in cytomegalovirus infection. About the study: A matching HLA type, together with CMV infection, was signaled by public TCR beta signatures.

This clonotype was found a few times. Its antigen is not known. Study-wide results and limits: What dominated the ex vivo response were HLA-C-restricted CMV-specific TCR beta clonotypes. Pooled public TCR beta family frequency picked out CMV carriers with the relevant HLA.

TCRdb analysed the reads with MiXCR anew, one entry per CDR3 protein. The sample has 200,000 to 250,000 distinct CDR3 sequences; about 40% are singletons. This CDR3 comprises 15 residues. Per the germline V gene, CDR1 is SGHTA and CDR2 is FQGNSA. V was pared by 1 base and J by 2 bases, with 11 bases between. This chain uses TRBV7-2 with TRBJ2-5; D may be TRBD1 (6 bases). Sample: CD8+ T cells from cultured PBMCs, taken from culture after CMV antigen stimulation. The TCR was taken from a human donor in good health (CMV status not recorded). Some clones in this sample may be carry-over from other donors' samples. The chain's CDR3 is CASSLVGGPQETQYF. The CDR3 DNA is TGTGCCAGCAGCTTAGTAGGGGGACCTCAAGAGACCCAGTACTTC.